This T cell receptor beta chain was sequenced in a study of OX40 agonist ivuxolimab in advanced cancers. Study-level background: Ivuxolimab, an antibody acting as an agonist of OX40 (CD134), was used to treat patients. Regarding the study as a whole: Among some nonresponders, normalized T-cell clonal expansion was also low.

Measured with immunoSEQ multiplex PCR; TCRdb has only the in-frame clones, and not every one. Among some 45,000 clones listed, approximately 91% were seen once. CDR1 and CDR2 (germline): SGHRS, YFSETQ. The CDR3 loop spans 11 amino acids. For this clone: Its antigen is undetermined.

At baseline, cycle 4 day 1, and cycle 7 day 1, blood was sampled. The receptor was isolated from an adult with an advanced solid tumor such as melanoma, head and neck, liver or kidney cancer. V and J are TRBV5-1 and TRBJ2-5; possible D gene TRBD2, 5 bases. With the DNA end fitting TRBJ2-7 better, the J assignment may be wrong. Sequencing was performed on CD4+ or CD8+ T cells sorted from blood, taken in a trial of the OX40 agonist ivuxolimab. The CDR3 DNA follows: TGCGCCAGCAGCTTAGGAGGCGAGCAGTACTTC. Translating it yields CASSLGGEQYF.